This is a list of T cell receptor beta chains from one sample in a study of human T cells and chemical hapten exposure. From the RACE reads, TCRdb called clonotypes with MiXCR, one entry per CDR3 protein. This table holds more than 300,000 distinct CDR3 sequences, 5.1% found once. The sample here was whole blood, taken in connection with sensitization to the hapten diphenylcyclopropenone (DPC). The source is a woman aged 45-60 years with alopecia areata. Some clones in this sample may be carry-over from other donors' samples. Both conserved end residues are part of each CDR3. A D gene is named only where the DNA matches it firmly. Rows give clone size only sometimes, using once, few, many, or a class for an expanded clone.

clone_size	v_call	d_call	j_call	cdr3_nt	cdr3_aa
many	TRBV7-2	.	TRBJ2-3	TGTGCCAGCAGCTTAGCGGGGGCTAGCGGTGCCCGAGATACGCAGTATTTT	CASSLAGASGARDTQYF
many	TRBV7-6	.	TRBJ2-1	TGTGCCAGCAGCTTAGCGTCGGGACCGGTCAATGAGCAGTTCTTC	CASSLASGPVNEQFF
few	TRBV2	.	TRBJ2-7	TGTGCCAGCAGGGTAACGTCCTACGAGCAGTACTTC	CASRVTSYEQYF
few	TRBV6-6	.	TRBJ1-6	TGTGCCTCTCGGAGGGATCTTTATAATTCACCCCTCCACTTT	CASRRDLYNSPLHF
many	TRBV2	.	TRBJ2-6	TGTGCCAGCGGGAAAAGGGGCTCTGGGGCCAACGTCCTGACTTTC	CASGKRGSGANVLTF
few	TRBV11-2	.	TRBJ2-7	TGTGCCAGCAGCTTAGGCGCTCCGGGCGAGCAGTACTTC	CASSLGAPGEQYF
few	TRBV3-1	.	TRBJ2-7	TGTGCCAGCAGCCAAGATCTTGGAGACTCCTACGAGCAGTACTTC	CASSQDLGDSYEQYF
many	TRBV7-2	.	TRBJ2-3	TGTGCCAGCAGCTTATTCGGAGCATCAGATACGCAGTATTTT	CASSLFGASDTQYF
many	TRBV7-2	.	TRBJ2-7	TGTGCCAGCAGCCTAAGAAATGCCGCCTACGAGCAGTACTTC	CASSLRNAAYEQYF
many	TRBV12-3/TRBV12-4	TRBD1	TRBJ1-5	TGTGCCAGCAGTTTAGGGGGACAGGGGGCTCTGAGGGGCAATCAGCCCCAGCATTTT	CASSLGGQGALRGNQPQHF
many	TRBV6-5	.	TRBJ1-5	TGTGCCAGCAGACCTACCGGGGATCAGCCCCAGCATTTT	CASRPTGDQPQHF
few	TRBV20-1	TRBD2	TRBJ2-5	TGCAGTGCTAGTCCAGCGGGAGCGGGGGGAGAGACCCAGTACTTC	CSASPAGAGGETQYF
few	TRBV20-1	TRBD1	TRBJ1-5	TGCAGTGCTAGAGGACGCGGCGGCAGGGGGGCTTATAGCAATCAGCCCCAGCATTTT	CSARGRGGRGAYSNQPQHF
many	TRBV20-1	.	TRBJ2-7	TGCAGTGCTACCAAAACTAGTTCCAGTGAGCAGTACTTC	CSATKTSSSEQYF
few	TRBV6-5	TRBD1	TRBJ1-1	TGTGCCAGCAGTTCTAGGGGGCTCATGAACACTGAAGCTTTCTTT	CASSSRGLMNTEAFF
many	TRBV10-3	TRBD1	TRBJ2-3	TGTGCCATCAGTCCGAGACAGGGGAGAAACACAGATACGCAGTATTTT	CAISPRQGRNTDTQYF
many	TRBV5-1	TRBD2	TRBJ2-1	TGCGCCAGCAGCCATCCGGGGGGGCCCCGCAATGAGCAGTTCTTC	CASSHPGGPRNEQFF
.	TRBV27	.	TRBJ1-4	TGTGCCAGCAGTTGGGATCCGAGAGAGGAAAAACTGTTTTTT	CASSWDPREEKLFF